The 21 T cell receptor beta chains in this list originate from one sample, sequenced in a study of molecular identifiers for immune sequencing clone quantification. MiXCR, applied by TCRdb to the PCR reads, yields one record per CDR3 protein. The top ten clones hold roughly 0.83% of a sample with over 600,000 distinct CDR3 sequences, less than 20% of them seen once. Specimen: naive CD8+ T cells from blood, with Jurkat cell RNA spiked in. Subset specified: FACS-sorted CD8+CD4-CCR7+CD45RA+ naive T cells. Source of these receptors: a human donor in good health. Some libraries in this study had Jurkat cell RNA spiked in.

This clonotype was observed many times. This chain links TRBV20-1 with TRBJ1-1; the match to TRBD1 covers 7 bases. Germline V gives CDR1 DFQATT, CDR2 SNEGSKA (reference sequence). V shed 2 bases, J shed 2 bases, and the junction held 8 bases outside the gene matches. CDR3 length: 15 residues. The CDR3 coding sequence is TGCAGTGCTAGACCCACAGGGGCGGAAAACACTGAAGCTTTCTTT. The encoded protein is CSARPTGAENTEAFF.

At least ten counts were recorded for this clonotype. This chain connects TRBV27 to TRBJ2-6, with no clear D. The CDR3 runs to 16 residues. Germline CDR1 and CDR2: MNHEY and SMNVEV (reference sequence). Trimming removed 5 bases at V and 1 base at J, with 12 bases between. CDR3 sequence reads: CASSPVSWSGANVLTF. In nucleotides, the CDR3 is TGTGCCAGCAGTCCGGTGTCGTGGTCTGGGGCCAACGTCCTGACTTTC.

This clonotype was observed many times. The chain links TRBV3-1 to TRBJ2-5; D is perhaps TRBD2 (6 bases). CDR1 is LGHDT, CDR2 YNNKEL, per germline (reference sequence). V was trimmed by 3 bases and J by 1 base, leaving 12 bases between them. The length of the CDR3 is 15 residues. The CDR3 bases are TGTGCCAGCAGCCAGGTAGCGGACCCCCAAGAGACCCAGTACTTC. Encoded protein: CASSQVADPQETQYF.

This clonotype was observed at least ten times. The rearrangement uses TRBV5-6 and TRBJ1-1; TRBD1 might be the D (5 bases). CDR1 is SGHDT and CDR2 is YYEEEE in the germline V gene. This CDR3 is 13 amino acids long. Trimming pared 5 bases from V and 4 bases from J, leaving 12 bases between. CDR3 region: CASRLMGGTEAFF. DNA for the CDR3: TGTGCCAGCAGACTGATGGGGGGCACTGAAGCTTTCTTT. The variable domain in full, completed from reference TRBV5-6 and TRBJ1-1, reads DAGVTQSPTHLIKTRGQQVTLRCSPKSGHDTVSWYQQALGQGPQFIFQYYEEEERQRGNFPDRFSGHQFPNYSSELNVNALLLGDSALYLCASRLMGGTEAFFGQGTRLTVV.

In its sample, this clonotype was seen many times. J is TRBJ2-5 and V is TRBV6-2 or TRBV6-3; TRBD1 is a possible D gene (5 bases). This CDR3 has 13 amino acids. The germline gives CDR1 MNHEY, CDR2 SVGEGT. Trimming pared 5 bases from V and 1 base from J, leaving 8 bases between. The CDR3 DNA is TGTGCCAGCAGTGCGACAGTCCAAGAGACCCAGTACTTC. This gives the protein CASSATVQETQYF.

This clonotype was recorded many times. The chain carries TRBV28 and TRBJ2-5; maybe TRBD1 (6 bases). V lost 4 bases to trimming and J lost 5 bases, with 11 bases between them. This CDR3 has 13 residues. From germline, CDR1 is MDHEN and CDR2 SYDVKM. This CDR3 reads CASSYRVDETQYF. Here the CDR3 DNA reads TGTGCCAGCAGTTACAGGGTGGACGAGACCCAGTACTTC. Together with reference TRBV28 and TRBJ2-5, the CDR3 gives the full variable domain: DVKVTQSSRYLVKRTGEKVFLECVQDMDHENMFWYRQDPGLGLRLIYFSYDVKMKEKGDIPEGYSVSREKKERFSLILESASTNQTSMYLCASSYRVDETQYFGPGTRLLVL.

The V call is TRBV27, the J call TRBJ1-1; TRBD1 aligns across 11 bases. The trim removed 1 base at V and 3 bases at J, leaving 10 bases unmatched. Germline V CDR1 and CDR2: MNHEY, SMNVEV (reference sequence). The CDR3 loop spans 18 amino acids. The CDR3 DNA reads TGTGCCAGCAGTTTATTAGCCCGGACAGGGGGCTGCCACACTGAAGCTTTCTTT. Its protein product is CASSLLARTGGCHTEAFF.

This clonotype was found many times. The rearrangement joins TRBV6-5 to TRBJ2-1; 10 bases line up with TRBD2. V shed 6 bases, J shed 9 bases, and the junction held 2 bases outside the gene matches. CDR3 length: 12 residues. CDR1 and CDR2 from the germline V gene are MNHEY and SVGAGI. The CDR3 sequence is CASSLAGVEQFF. The CDR3 coding sequence is TGTGCCAGCAGCCTAGCGGGGGTTGAGCAGTTCTTC.

Concerning this clonotype itself: Likely a read error: the CDR3 ends without its conserved phenylalanine or tryptophan. The chain uses TRBV7-2 and TRBJ2-2; unclear D gene. V was shortened by 10 bases and J by 2 bases, with 8 bases between the two germline ends. Per germline, CDR1 SGHTA and CDR2 FQGNSA. The CDR3 is 12 amino acids. CDR3 loop: CAIGPNTGELFS. The CDR3 DNA reads as TGTGCCATAGGACCTAACACCGGGGAGCTGTTTTCT.

This clonotype was counted at least ten times. The genes are TRBV4-1 and TRBJ2-5, with TRBD1 matching over 7 bases. The germline V gene has CDR1 MGHRA and CDR2 YSYEKL. The V and J ends lost 4 bases and 3 bases, in that order; junction bases with no gene match: 14. The CDR3 sequence is 17 residues long. The CDR3 DNA reads TGCGCCAGCAGCCCACTATTCGACAGGGTAGGGGAAGAGACCCAGTACTTC. As protein: CASSPLFDRVGEETQYF.

There are many counts of this clonotype. The chain has TRBV9 and TRBJ2-5; TRBD2 aligns across 7 bases. The V gene end was trimmed by 0 bases and the J gene end by 2 bases; junction bases not matched to a gene: 4. The CDR3 is made up of 15 amino acids. Germline V gene data show CDR1 as SGDLS and CDR2 as YYNGEE. CDR3: CASSVGASGQETQYF. For the CDR3, the DNA is TGTGCCAGCAGCGTAGGGGCTAGCGGACAAGAGACCCAGTACTTC. Full variable domain (outside the CDR3, taken from reference TRBV9 and TRBJ2-5): DSGVTQTPKHLITATGQRVTLRCSPRSGDLSVYWYQQSLDQGLQFLIQYYNGEERAKGNILERFSAQQFPDLHSELNLSSLELGDSALYFCASSVGASGQETQYFGPGTRLLVL.

This clonotype was counted many times. The rearrangement links TRBV9 to TRBJ1-1; D may be TRBD1 (6 bases). Trimming stripped 0 bases from V and 5 bases from J, with 20 bases between. CDR3 size: 17 residues. Germline-derived CDR1 and CDR2 are SGDLS and YYNGEE. The DNA for the CDR3 is TGTGCCAGCAGCGTAGCTCAGGGGCCTATTTCCCTGACTGAAGCTTTCTTT. Translation gives CASSVAQGPISLTEAFF.

This clonotype was detected only a few times. The V call is TRBV30, the J call TRBJ1-5; D may be TRBD1 (5 bases). CDR1 is GTSNPN, CDR2 SVGIG, per germline (reference sequence). The CDR3 contains 14 residues. V gave up 0 bases and J gave up 3 bases, with 9 bases separating them. The CDR3 nucleotides are TGTGCCTGGAGTGTAGGACACAACAATCAGCCCCAGCATTTT. It encodes CAWSVGHNNQPQHF.

As to this clonotype: A much larger clone is a single base away; this may be a read error. This chain connects TRBV12-3 or TRBV12-4 to TRBJ2-3; TRBD2 aligns across 14 bases. V trimming: 6 bases; J trimming: 2 bases; junction bases outside the gene matches: 7. This CDR3 contains 17 residues. This chain's CDR3 is CASSAGLAGGNTDTQYF. As DNA, the CDR3 is TGTGCCAGCAGCGCAGGACTAGCGGGAGGAAACACAGATACGCAGTATTTT.

This clonotype has more than one count but fewer than ten. V is TRBV12-3 or TRBV12-4 and J is TRBJ2-7, with 9 bases aligning to TRBD1. The CDR3 covers 16 residues. The junction had 9 bases not matched to a gene; V was cut back by 3 bases and J by 3 bases. Here the CDR3 DNA reads TGTGCCAGCAGTTTGGGGACAGGGCGCCTCTTCTACGAGCAGTACTTC. Translated: CASSLGTGRLFYEQYF.

The CDR3 loop is CASSAVGTLVSGELFF. The CDR3, as DNA: TGTGCCAGCAGCGCTGTAGGAACACTTGTCTCCGGGGAGCTGTTTTTT. This chain uses TRBV9 with TRBJ2-2; no definite D call. CDR1 and CDR2 from the germline V gene are SGDLS and YYNGEE. The germline V and J ends were trimmed by 3 bases and 6 bases, with 18 bases remaining between them. The CDR3 length is 16 residues.

In its sample, this clonotype was seen many times. The chain employs TRBV13 and TRBJ2-7, with 10 bases matching TRBD2. The V gene's germline CDR1 is PRHDT and CDR2 FYEKMQ (reference sequence). V shed 5 bases, J shed 4 bases, and the junction held 5 bases outside the gene matches. The CDR3 has 14 amino acids. CDR3 DNA sequence: TGTGCCAGCAGCGCGGGGACTAGCGAGTACGAGCAGTACTTC. It specifies CASSAGTSEYEQYF.

With respect to this clonotype: Given a much more abundant clone one base away, this may be a read error. The rearrangement joins TRBV7-8 to TRBJ2-3; D is undetermined. Germline V lookup: CDR1 SGHVS, CDR2 FQNEAQ. The CDR3 spans 15 residues. The CDR3 region has the DNA TGTGCCGGCAGCTTAACGACGGCTTACACAGATACGCAGTATTTT. Its protein product is CAGSLTTAYTDTQYF.

With regard to this clonotype: This sequence may be a read error, since a much larger clone differs from it by one base. This chain links TRBV15 with TRBJ2-5; D is unclear. This CDR3 is 15 amino acids long. From germline, CDR1 is LNHNV and CDR2 YYDKDF (reference sequence). Here the CDR3 reads CATSRVFTDQETLYF. Here the CDR3 DNA reads TGTGCCACCAGCCGAGTTTTCACAGACCAAGAGACCCTGTACTTC.

The V call is TRBV13, the J call TRBJ1-3, with unresolved D. Germline assignment: CDR1 PRHDT and CDR2 FYEKMQ (reference sequence). V gave up 2 bases and J gave up 5 bases, with 10 bases separating them. The CDR3 runs 14 residues. The DNA for the CDR3 is TGTGCCAGCAGCTTATCCTATATCCGAAACACCATATATTTT. As protein: CASSLSYIRNTIYF.

The CDR3 sequence: CASSQDYSGASGYTF. The CDR3 nucleotides read TGCGCCAGCAGCCAAGATTATTCGGGGGCGAGTGGCTACACCTTC. J is TRBJ1-2 and V is TRBV4-3; D is perhaps TRBD1 (6 bases). Germline V gene data show CDR1 as LGHNA and CDR2 as YSLEER. The CDR3 runs to 15 residues. Between the trimmed V and J ends, which lost 0 bases and 7 bases, there was a span of 15 bases.